This T cell receptor beta chain emerged from a study of cytomegalovirus exposure and HLA in healthy donors. As for the study in general: The 120 validation repertoires and the roughly 670 first-cohort repertoires shared a platform, a later analysis reported.

The V end lost 5 bases, the J end lost 3 bases, and 14 bases lay between the germline ends. There are 14 residues in the CDR3. Germline V gene sequence: CDR1 SGHAT, CDR2 FQNNGV. A remark on this clone: Its matching antigen is unknown.

Repertoires were generated with immunoSEQ multiplex PCR, while TCRdb's copy carries only in-frame clones and drops some. The table has roughly 350,000 clones, 86% seen once. Study-wide points: A list of roughly 180 TCR beta chains associated with cytomegalovirus was given. Subsequent analysis found a tendency for first-cohort TCR clusters to co-occur within the 90 to 150 validation repertoires. The study found most TCR sequences rare, yet found some public TCRs in many donors.

V and J are TRBV11-2 and TRBJ2-7; maybe TRBD2 (6 bases). The sample consisted of PBMCs. The source of this sequence is a woman younger than 35 in good health and CMV-seronegative. The CDR3 protein is CASSEAGPIYEQYF. CDR3 DNA sequence: TGTGCCAGCAGCGAGGCGGGACCTATCTACGAGCAGTACTTC.